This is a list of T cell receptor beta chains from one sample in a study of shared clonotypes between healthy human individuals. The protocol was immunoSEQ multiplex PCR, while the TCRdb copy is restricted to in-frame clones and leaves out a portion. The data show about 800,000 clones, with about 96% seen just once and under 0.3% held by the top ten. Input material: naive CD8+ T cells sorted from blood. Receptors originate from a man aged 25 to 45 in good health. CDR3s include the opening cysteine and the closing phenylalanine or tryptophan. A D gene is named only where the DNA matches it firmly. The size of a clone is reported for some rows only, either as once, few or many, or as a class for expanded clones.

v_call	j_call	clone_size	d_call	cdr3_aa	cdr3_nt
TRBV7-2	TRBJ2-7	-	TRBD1	CASSDGTGSYEQYF	TGTGCCAGCAGCGACGGGACAGGTTCCTACGAGCAGTACTTC
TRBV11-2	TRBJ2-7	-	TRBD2	CASSLEFGGAHEQYF	TGTGCCAGCAGCTTAGAGTTCGGGGGGGCCCACGAGCAGTACTTC
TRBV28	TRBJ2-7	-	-	CASSTRVPYEQYF	TGTGCCAGCAGTACCCGCGTCCCGTACGAGCAGTACTTC
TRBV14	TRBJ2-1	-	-	CASSGGSYNEQFF	TGTGCCAGCAGCGGGGGGTCCTACAATGAGCAGTTCTTC
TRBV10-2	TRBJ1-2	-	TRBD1	CASSHSGGRVYGYTF	TGCGCCAGCAGCCATTCAGGGGGAAGGGTCTATGGCTACACCTTC
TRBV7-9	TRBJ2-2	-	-	CASSSSPQGPNTGELFF	TGTGCCAGCAGCAGTTCTCCGCAGGGGCCGAACACCGGGGAGCTGTTTTTT
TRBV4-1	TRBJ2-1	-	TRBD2	CASSQARASGSNEQFF	TGCGCCAGCAGCCAAGCCCGGGCTAGCGGGAGCAATGAGCAGTTCTTC
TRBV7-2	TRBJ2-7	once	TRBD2	CASSLAPSGRLAGVPYEQYF	TGTGCCAGCAGCTTAGCGCCTTCTGGGAGACTAGCGGGAGTCCCCTACGAGCAGTACTTC
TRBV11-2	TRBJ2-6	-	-	CASDRTSGANVLTF	TGTGCCAGCGACCGTACCTCTGGGGCCAACGTCCTGACTTTC
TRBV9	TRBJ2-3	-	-	CASSPLVPGSTDTQYF	TGTGCCAGCAGCCCACTTGTCCCAGGAAGCACAGATACGCAGTATTTT
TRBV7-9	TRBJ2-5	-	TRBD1	CASSLRGGGETQYF	TGTGCCAGCAGCTTAAGAGGGGGCGGAGAGACCCAGTACTTC
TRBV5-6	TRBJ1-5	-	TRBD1	CASSFAGGEPQHF	TGTGCCAGCAGCTTCGCAGGGGGGGAGCCCCAGCATTTT
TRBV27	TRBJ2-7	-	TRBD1	CASSVTGTAYEQYF	TGTGCCAGCAGCGTAACCGGGACAGCCTACGAGCAGTACTTC
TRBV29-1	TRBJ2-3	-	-	CSVEAPLRRAADTQYF	TGCAGCGTTGAAGCCCCTCTTCGGCGGGCGGCAGATACGCAGTATTTT
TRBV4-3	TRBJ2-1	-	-	CASSFQGNNEQFF	TGCGCCAGCAGCTTTCAAGGAAACAATGAGCAGTTCTTC
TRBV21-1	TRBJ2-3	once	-	CASSNPGRRNTQYF	TGTGCCAGCAGCAACCCAGGAAGAAGAAATACGCAGTATTTT
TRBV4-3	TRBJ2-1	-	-	CASSQPKGSGLSNEQFF	TGCGCCAGCAGCCAACCTAAGGGATCAGGACTTTCCAATGAGCAGTTCTTC
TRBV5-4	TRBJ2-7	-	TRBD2	CASTSFAGGEQYF	TGTGCCAGCACCTCATTCGCGGGAGGTGAGCAGTACTTC
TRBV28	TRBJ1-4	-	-	CASNRPVFGENEKLFF	TGTGCCAGCAACCGCCCAGTCTTCGGCGAAAATGAAAAACTGTTTTTT
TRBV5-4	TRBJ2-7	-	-	CASSLGSSPSYEQYF	TGTGCCAGCAGCTTGGGGTCCTCGCCCTCCTACGAGCAGTACTTC
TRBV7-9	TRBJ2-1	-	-	CASSPSFAALYNEQFF	TGTGCCAGCAGCCCATCTTTTGCCGCACTTTACAATGAGCAGTTCTTC
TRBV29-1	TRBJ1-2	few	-	CSLKYRYGYTF	TGCAGTCTTAAATACAGATATGGCTACACCTTC
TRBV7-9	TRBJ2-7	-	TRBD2	CASSHPLAGVYHEQYF	TGTGCCAGCAGCCACCCCTTAGCGGGAGTCTACCACGAGCAGTACTTC
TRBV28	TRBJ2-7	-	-	CASSLAQNEQYF	TGTGCCAGCAGTTTAGCGCAGAACGAGCAGTACTTC
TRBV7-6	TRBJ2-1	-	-	CASSSGQPGRPYNEQFF	TGTGCCAGCAGCTCTGGACAACCGGGACGACCCTACAATGAGCAGTTCTTC
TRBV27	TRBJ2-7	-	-	CASSFGRSYEQYF	TGTGCCAGCAGTTTCGGGCGGTCCTACGAGCAGTACTTC
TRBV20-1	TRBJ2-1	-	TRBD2	CSWRESGEQFF	TGCAGCTGGCGGGAGAGCGGTGAGCAGTTCTTC
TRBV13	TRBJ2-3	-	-	CASSLASVDTQYF	TGTGCCAGCAGCTTAGCTTCAGTGGATACGCAGTATTTT
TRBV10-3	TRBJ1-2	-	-	CAIRGDYGYTF	TGTGCCATTCGGGGGGACTACGGCTACACCTTC